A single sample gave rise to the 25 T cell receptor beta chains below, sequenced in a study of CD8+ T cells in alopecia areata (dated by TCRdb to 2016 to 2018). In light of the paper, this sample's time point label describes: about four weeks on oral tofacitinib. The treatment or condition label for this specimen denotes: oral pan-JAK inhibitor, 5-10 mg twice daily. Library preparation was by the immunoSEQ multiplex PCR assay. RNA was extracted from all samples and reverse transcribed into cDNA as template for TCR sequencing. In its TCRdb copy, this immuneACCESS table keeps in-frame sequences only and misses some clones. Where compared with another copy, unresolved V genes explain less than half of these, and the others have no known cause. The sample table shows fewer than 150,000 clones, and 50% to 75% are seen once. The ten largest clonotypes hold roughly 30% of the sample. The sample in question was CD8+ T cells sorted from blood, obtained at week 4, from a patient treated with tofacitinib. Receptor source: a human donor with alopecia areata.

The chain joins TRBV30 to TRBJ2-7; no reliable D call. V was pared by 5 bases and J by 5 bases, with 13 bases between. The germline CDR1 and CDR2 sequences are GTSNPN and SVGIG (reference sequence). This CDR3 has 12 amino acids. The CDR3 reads CAWEQGINEQYF. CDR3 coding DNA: TGTGCCTGGGAACAAGGGATTAACGAGCAGTACTTC.

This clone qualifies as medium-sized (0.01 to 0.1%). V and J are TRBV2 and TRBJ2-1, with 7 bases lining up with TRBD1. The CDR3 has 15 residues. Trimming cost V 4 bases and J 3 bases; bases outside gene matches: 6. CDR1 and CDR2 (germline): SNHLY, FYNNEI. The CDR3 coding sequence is TGTGCCAGCAGTGGGACAGGTGGGGGCTACAATGAGCAGTTCTTC. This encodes CASSGTGGGYNEQFF.

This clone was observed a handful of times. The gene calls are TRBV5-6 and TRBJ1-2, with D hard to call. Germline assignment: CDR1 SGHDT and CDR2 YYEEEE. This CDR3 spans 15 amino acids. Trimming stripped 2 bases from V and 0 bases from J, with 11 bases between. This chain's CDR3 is CASSLSAGANYGYTF. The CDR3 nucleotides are TGTGCCAGCAGCTTATCGGCAGGAGCTAACTATGGCTACACCTTC. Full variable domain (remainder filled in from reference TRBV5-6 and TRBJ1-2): DAGVTQSPTHLIKTRGQQVTLRCSPKSGHDTVSWYQQALGQGPQFIFQYYEEEERQRGNFPDRFSGHQFPNYSSELNVNALLLGDSALYLCASSLSAGANYGYTFGSGTRLTVV.

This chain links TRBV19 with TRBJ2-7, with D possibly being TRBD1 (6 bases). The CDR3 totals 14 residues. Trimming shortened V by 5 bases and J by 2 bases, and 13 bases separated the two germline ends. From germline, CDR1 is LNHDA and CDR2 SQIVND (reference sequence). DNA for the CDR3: TGTGCCAGTAGTTCCTTTGACAGGACCTACGAGCAGTACTTC. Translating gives CASSSFDRTYEQYF. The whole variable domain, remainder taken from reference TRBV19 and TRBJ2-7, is DGGITQSPKYLFRKEGQNVTLSCEQNLNHDAMYWYRQDPGQGLRLIYYSQIVNDFQKGDIAEGYSVSREKKESFPLTVTSAQKNPTAFYLCASSSFDRTYEQYFGPGTRLTVT.

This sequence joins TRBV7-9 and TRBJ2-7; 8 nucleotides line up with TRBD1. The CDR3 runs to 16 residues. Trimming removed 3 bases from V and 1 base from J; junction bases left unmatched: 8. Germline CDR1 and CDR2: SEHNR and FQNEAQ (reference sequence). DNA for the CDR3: TGTGCCAGCAGCTTCTCCATCGACAGGGGTTCCTACGAGCAGTACTTC. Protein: CASSFSIDRGSYEQYF.

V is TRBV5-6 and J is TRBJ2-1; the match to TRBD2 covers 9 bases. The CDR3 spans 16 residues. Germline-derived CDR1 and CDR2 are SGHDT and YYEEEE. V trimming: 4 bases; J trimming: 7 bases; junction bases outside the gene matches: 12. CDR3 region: CASSLPGGGAMNEQFF. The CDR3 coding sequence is TGTGCCAGCAGCCTGCCGGGCGGGGGGGCAATGAATGAGCAGTTCTTC. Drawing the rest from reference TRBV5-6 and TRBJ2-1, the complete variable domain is DAGVTQSPTHLIKTRGQQVTLRCSPKSGHDTVSWYQQALGQGPQFIFQYYEEEERQRGNFPDRFSGHQFPNYSSELNVNALLLGDSALYLCASSLPGGGAMNEQFFGPGTRLTVL.

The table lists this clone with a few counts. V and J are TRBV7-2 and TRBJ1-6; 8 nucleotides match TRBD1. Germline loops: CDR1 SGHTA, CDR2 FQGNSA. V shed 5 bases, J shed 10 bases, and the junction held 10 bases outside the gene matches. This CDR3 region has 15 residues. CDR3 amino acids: CASSTRTGPGSPLHF. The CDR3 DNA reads TGTGCCAGCAGCACCCGGACAGGGCCGGGCTCACCCCTCCACTTT. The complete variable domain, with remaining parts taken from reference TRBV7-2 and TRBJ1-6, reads GAGVSQSPSNKVTEKGKDVELRCDPISGHTALYWYRQSLGQGLEFLIYFQGNSAPDKSGLPSDRFSAERTGGSVSTLTIQRTQQEDSAVYLCASSTRTGPGSPLHFGNGTRLTVT.

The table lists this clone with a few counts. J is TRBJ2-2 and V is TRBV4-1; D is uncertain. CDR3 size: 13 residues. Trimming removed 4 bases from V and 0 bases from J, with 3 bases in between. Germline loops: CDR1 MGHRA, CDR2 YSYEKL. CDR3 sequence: CASSPPNTGELFF. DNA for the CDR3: TGCGCCAGCAGCCCTCCGAACACCGGGGAGCTGTTTTTT.

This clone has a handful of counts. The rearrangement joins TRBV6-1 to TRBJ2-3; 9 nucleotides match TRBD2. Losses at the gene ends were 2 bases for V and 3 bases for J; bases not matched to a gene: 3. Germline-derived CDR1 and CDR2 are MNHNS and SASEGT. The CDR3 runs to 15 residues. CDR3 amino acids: CASSELAGETDTQYF. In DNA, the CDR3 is TGTGCCAGCAGTGAATTAGCGGGGGAAACAGATACGCAGTATTTT.

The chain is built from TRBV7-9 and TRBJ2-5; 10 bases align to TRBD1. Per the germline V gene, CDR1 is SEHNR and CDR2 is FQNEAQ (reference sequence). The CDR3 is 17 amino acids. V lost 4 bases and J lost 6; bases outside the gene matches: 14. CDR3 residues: CASSSRDPPGQGKTQYF. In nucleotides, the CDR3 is TGTGCCAGCAGCTCCCGAGACCCCCCGGGACAGGGGAAGACCCAGTACTTC.

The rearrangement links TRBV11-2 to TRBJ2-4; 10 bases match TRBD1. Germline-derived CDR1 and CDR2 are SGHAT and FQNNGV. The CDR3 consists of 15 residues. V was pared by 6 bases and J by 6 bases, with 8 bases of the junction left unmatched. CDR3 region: CASSVFRDRGNIQYF. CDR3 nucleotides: TGTGCCAGCAGTGTTTTCCGGGACAGGGGAAACATTCAGTACTTC.

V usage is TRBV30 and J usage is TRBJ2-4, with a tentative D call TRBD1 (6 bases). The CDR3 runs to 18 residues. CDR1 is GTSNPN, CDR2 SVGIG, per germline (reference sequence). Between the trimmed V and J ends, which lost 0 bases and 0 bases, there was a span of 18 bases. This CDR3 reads CAWSVLQDSLLAKNIQYF. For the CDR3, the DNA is TGTGCCTGGAGTGTACTACAGGACAGTTTACTAGCCAAAAACATTCAGTACTTC.

The CDR3 nucleotides read TGTGCCTGGAATGCGGGAGGGGGAAGCAATCAGCCCCAGCATTTT. Translation gives CAWNAGGGSNQPQHF. The gene calls are TRBV30 and TRBJ1-5; a weak D match, TRBD1 (6 bases). This CDR3 region has 15 residues. Trimming cost V 4 bases and J 1 base, with 14 bases left between them. Germline CDR1 reads GTSNPN; CDR2 reads SVGIG (reference sequence).

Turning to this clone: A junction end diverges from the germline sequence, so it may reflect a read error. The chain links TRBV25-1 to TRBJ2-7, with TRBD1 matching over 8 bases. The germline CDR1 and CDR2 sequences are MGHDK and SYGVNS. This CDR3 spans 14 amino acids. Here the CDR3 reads CASVPGTGSDEQYF. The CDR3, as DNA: TGTGCCAGCGTTCCCGGGACAGGCTCCGACGAGCAGTACTTC.

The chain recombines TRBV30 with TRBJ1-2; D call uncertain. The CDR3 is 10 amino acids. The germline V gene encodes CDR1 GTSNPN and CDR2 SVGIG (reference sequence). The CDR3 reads CAAGSGGYTF. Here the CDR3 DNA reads TGTGCTGCCGGCTCTGGTGGCTACACCTTC.

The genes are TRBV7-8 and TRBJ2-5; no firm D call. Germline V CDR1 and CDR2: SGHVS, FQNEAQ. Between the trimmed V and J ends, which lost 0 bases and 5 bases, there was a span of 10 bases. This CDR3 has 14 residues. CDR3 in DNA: TGTGCCAGCAGCTTAGCTCGCAGTTTGGAGACCCAGTACTTC. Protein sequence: CASSLARSLETQYF.

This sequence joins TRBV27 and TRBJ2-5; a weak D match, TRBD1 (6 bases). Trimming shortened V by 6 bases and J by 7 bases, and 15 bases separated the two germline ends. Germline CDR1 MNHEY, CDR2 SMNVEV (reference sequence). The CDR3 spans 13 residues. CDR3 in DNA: TGTGCCAGCAGGGGGACACCGAGTAGGACCCAGTACTTC. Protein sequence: CASRGTPSRTQYF.

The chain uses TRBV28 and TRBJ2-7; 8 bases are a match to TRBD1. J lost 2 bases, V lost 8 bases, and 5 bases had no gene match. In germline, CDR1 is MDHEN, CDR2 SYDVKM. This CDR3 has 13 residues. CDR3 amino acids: CASQGDRPYEQYF. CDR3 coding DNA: TGTGCCAGCCAGGGGGACAGGCCCTACGAGCAGTACTTC.

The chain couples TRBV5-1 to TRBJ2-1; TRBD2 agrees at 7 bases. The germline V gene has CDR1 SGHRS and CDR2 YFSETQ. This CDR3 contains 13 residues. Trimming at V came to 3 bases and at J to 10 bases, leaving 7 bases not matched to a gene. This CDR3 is CASSSSMGGEQFF. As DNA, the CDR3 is TGCGCCAGCAGCTCGTCAATGGGAGGGGAGCAGTTCTTC.

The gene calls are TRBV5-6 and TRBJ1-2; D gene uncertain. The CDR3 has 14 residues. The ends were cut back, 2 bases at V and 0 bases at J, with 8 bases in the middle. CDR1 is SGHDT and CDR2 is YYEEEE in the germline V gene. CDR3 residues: CASSFWTTNYGYTF. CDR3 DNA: TGTGCCAGCAGCTTTTGGACGACTAACTATGGCTACACCTTC.

The CDR3: CASSIGLVLYEQYF. The CDR3 DNA follows: TGTGCCAGTAGTATAGGGCTAGTCCTCTACGAGCAGTACTTC. The chain links TRBV19 to TRBJ2-7, with D unresolved. Germline CDR1 and CDR2: LNHDA and SQIVND (reference sequence). The CDR3 is 14 amino acids. V gave up 1 base and J gave up 3 bases, with 10 bases separating them.

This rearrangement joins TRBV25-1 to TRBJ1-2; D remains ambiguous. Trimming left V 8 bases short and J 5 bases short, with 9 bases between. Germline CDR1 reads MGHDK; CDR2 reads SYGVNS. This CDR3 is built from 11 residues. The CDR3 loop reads CASGGGYGYTF. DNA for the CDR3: TGTGCCAGCGGCGGAGGTTATGGCTACACCTTC.

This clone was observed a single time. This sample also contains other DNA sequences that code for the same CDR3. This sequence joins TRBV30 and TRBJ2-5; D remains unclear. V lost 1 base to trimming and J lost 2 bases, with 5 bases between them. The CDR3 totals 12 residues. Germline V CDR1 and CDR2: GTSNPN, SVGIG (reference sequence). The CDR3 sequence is CAWSAIQETQYF. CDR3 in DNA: TGTGCCTGGAGTGCTATACAAGAGACCCAGTACTTC.

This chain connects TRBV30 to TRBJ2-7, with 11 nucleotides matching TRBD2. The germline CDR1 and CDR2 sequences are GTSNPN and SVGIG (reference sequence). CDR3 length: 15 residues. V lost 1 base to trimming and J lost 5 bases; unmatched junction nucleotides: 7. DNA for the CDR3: TGTGCCTGGAGTGCGGGACTAGCGGTTAAGGACGAGCAGTACTTC. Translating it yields CAWSAGLAVKDEQYF.

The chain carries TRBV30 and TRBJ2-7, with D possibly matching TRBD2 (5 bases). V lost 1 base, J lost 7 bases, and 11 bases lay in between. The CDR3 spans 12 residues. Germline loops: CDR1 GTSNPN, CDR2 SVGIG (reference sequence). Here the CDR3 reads CAWSGPPGEQYF. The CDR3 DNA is TGTGCCTGGAGTGGCCCCCCGGGAGAGCAGTACTTC.